The 9 T cell receptor beta chains given below trace back to one sample, sequenced in a study of shared clonotypes between healthy human individuals. Clones were read by immunoSEQ multiplex PCR, and TCRdb kept only the in-frame ones, dropping some. The sample consists of about 1 million clones, about 80% of them appearing once. Sequenced sample: memory CD4+ T cells sorted from blood. Subset defined: CD45RA-negative fraction. Receptor source: a man aged 18 to 30 in good health.

This chain connects TRBV5-1 to TRBJ1-2, with D tentatively TRBD1 (5 bases). The CDR3 totals 14 residues. Between the trimmed V and J ends, which lost 6 bases and 5 bases, there was a span of 17 bases. CDR1 and CDR2 (germline): SGHRS, YFSETQ. The DNA for the CDR3 is TGCGCCAGCACCCCAGGTGGGGCTCAATATGGCTACACCTTC. Protein sequence: CASTPGGAQYGYTF.

The DNA of the CDR3 is TGCGCCAGCAGCCCCCTGGGACAGCTTAACTATGGCTACACCTTC. Its protein is CASSPLGQLNYGYTF. The chain employs TRBV5-1 and TRBJ1-2; 7 positions agree with TRBD1. V shed 4 bases and J 1 base; nucleotides not matched to a gene: 7. The germline V gene encodes CDR1 SGHRS and CDR2 YFSETQ. The CDR3 is 15 residues long.

This clone came up a few times. The chain joins TRBV7-2 to TRBJ1-2; D unresolved. The CDR3 loop spans 14 amino acids. V was pared by 7 bases and J by 4 bases, with 16 bases between. From germline, CDR1 is SGHTA and CDR2 FQGNSA. The CDR3 region has the DNA TGTGCCAGCACCCTTAATCGGGGATCCTATGGCTACACCTTC. It specifies CASTLNRGSYGYTF.

V and J are TRBV2 and TRBJ2-2, with D possibly being TRBD2 (6 bases). The germline V and J ends were trimmed by 4 bases and 1 base, with 10 bases remaining between them. This CDR3 contains 15 residues. Germline CDR1 SNHLY, CDR2 FYNNEI. The CDR3: CASSGSGGNTGELFF. In DNA form, the CDR3 reads TGTGCCAGCAGTGGTAGCGGAGGGAACACCGGGGAGCTGTTTTTT. The full variable domain, rest sourced from reference TRBV2 and TRBJ2-2, is EPEVTQTPSHQVTQMGQEVILRCVPISNHLYFYWYRQILGQKVEFLVSFYNNEISEKSEIFDDQFSVERPDGSNFTLKIRSTKLEDSAMYFCASSGSGGNTGELFFGEGSRLTVL.

The rearrangement uses TRBV2 and TRBJ2-7; 14 nucleotides line up with TRBD2. Germline CDR1 is SNHLY and CDR2 is FYNNEI. This CDR3 region has 16 residues. Germline trimming cut 4 bases from V and 3 bases from J; bases unmatched to any gene: 5. CDR3 sequence reads: CASSVVGTSGGYEQYF. The CDR3, as DNA: TGTGCCAGCAGTGTAGTAGGGACTAGCGGGGGCTACGAGCAGTACTTC.

The gene calls are TRBV9 and TRBJ2-1; D uncertain. Germline V gene data show CDR1 as SGDLS and CDR2 as YYNGEE. The V end lost 1 base, the J end lost 7 bases, and 9 bases lay between the germline ends. The CDR3 is 13 residues long. The CDR3 sequence is CASSVIPANEQFF. In DNA, the CDR3 is TGTGCCAGCAGCGTAATCCCGGCGAATGAGCAGTTCTTC.

In DNA, the CDR3 is TGTGCCAGCAGCGCTCATCGACTAGCCCCGAACACCGGGGAGCTGTTTTTT. Translated: CASSAHRLAPNTGELFF. The J gene is TRBJ2-2, the V gene TRBV9, with 7 bases fitting TRBD2. The trim removed 3 bases at V and 0 bases at J, leaving 8 bases unmatched. This CDR3 has 17 amino acids. Germline V gene lookup returns CDR1 SGDLS and CDR2 YYNGEE.

As for this clone: Other DNA sequences in this specimen translate into the identical CDR3. The chain employs TRBV6-6 and TRBJ1-5; no clear D. The CDR3 has 14 residues. The germline V gene encodes CDR1 MNHNY and CDR2 SVGAGI (reference sequence). Trimming removed 6 bases from V and 0 bases from J, with 9 bases in between. This CDR3 reads CASSTDGSNQPQHF. The CDR3 DNA is TGTGCCAGCAGCACGGACGGTAGCAATCAGCCCCAGCATTTT.

This chain joins TRBV16 and TRBJ2-1; 9 nucleotides line up with TRBD2. The germline gives CDR1 KGHSY, CDR2 FQNENV. The junction had 4 bases not matched to a gene; V was cut back by 7 bases and J by 0 bases. The CDR3 is 15 amino acids. CDR3 sequence: CASTERGDSYNEQFF. The CDR3 bases are TGTGCCAGCACCGAGCGGGGGGACTCCTACAATGAGCAGTTCTTC.